This T cell receptor (beta chain) was sequenced in a study of T cell clonality in common variable immunodeficiency. Here immunoSEQ multiplex PCR was the method, and the copy in TCRdb shows in-frame clones only, minus some. This repertoire holds about 60,000 clones, and none appear only once. Germline CDR1 and CDR2: SGHTA and FQGNSA. The CDR3 is 13 amino acids. Concerning this clone itself: The antigen is undetermined. The read finishes 3 residues shy of the CDR3 end, and the germline J gene is used to complete it.

Overall study findings and caveats: Common variable immunodeficiency TCR beta sequences reportedly had fewer deletions and N-nucleotide insertions. The cause of increased CVID clonality remains unclear without subpopulation sequencing.

The chain employs TRBV7-2 and TRBJ1-2; D not resolved. The source material was peripheral blood mononuclear cells. This TCR was recovered from a person aged 18 to 75 in good health. CDR3 DNA, as far as it was read: TGTGCCAGCAGCTTAGCAGGGTCCTACGAC. Amino acid sequence: CASSLAGSYD. The full-length CDR3 reads as CASSLAGSYDYTF.